The T cell receptor (beta chain) described here comes from a study of T cell changes during pregnancy in multiple sclerosis. Clones were sequenced by immunoSEQ multiplex PCR, and TCRdb holds only the in-frame ones, with some missing. The sample carries tens of thousands of clones, 94% recorded once. This CDR3 spans 14 amino acids. Trimming cost V 1 base and J 3 bases, with 7 bases left between them. Germline V gives CDR1 SGHTA, CDR2 FQGNSA. The TCR sequence derives from a female donor with multiple sclerosis, enrolled in a pregnancy study. The rearrangement links TRBV7-2 to TRBJ1-3; D ambiguous. The sequencing used CD4+ T cells from peripheral blood mononuclear cells, collected in the second trimester of pregnancy. CDR3 coding DNA: TGTGCCAGCAGCTTAGGGGCTGGTGGAAACACCATATATTTT. Amino acids: CASSLGAGGNTIYF.